This TCR beta chain was captured by sequencing in a study of cytomegalovirus exposure and HLA in healthy donors. Researchers ran the PCR with 60 Vbeta and 13 Jbeta primers. Clones were read by immunoSEQ multiplex PCR, and TCRdb kept only the in-frame ones, dropping some. The table shows 80,000 to 100,000 clones, with about two thirds occurring only once. The V end lost 4 bases, the J end lost 4 bases, and 19 bases lay between the germline ends. CDR3 size: 17 residues. The germline gives CDR1 SGHDN, CDR2 FVKESK. Sequencing was done on a sample of PBMCs. The clonotype originates from a female donor in good health and CMV-seronegative. This chain uses TRBV14 with TRBJ2-2; perhaps TRBD2 as D (7 bases). The CDR3: CASSRTWGGFGTGELFF. CDR3 DNA: TGTGCCAGCAGCCGAACATGGGGGGGCTTCGGCACCGGGGAGCTGTTTTTT.